Listed here is a single T cell receptor (beta chain). As yet, its antigen is unknown. Looked up from germline, CDR1 is SGHTA and CDR2 is FQGNSA. Trimming took off 3 bases at V and 5 bases at J, with 10 bases between the two ends. This CDR3 spans 13 amino acids. From CD4+ cells came CD45RA+ naive and CD45RA-negative memory subsets. Assay: immunoSEQ multiplex PCR; the TCRdb copy retains only in-frame clones and omits some. This table holds approximately 2,000,000 clones, about 90% found once. The entry originates in a study of shared clonotypes between healthy human individuals. The study, taken as a whole, reports: Generally, naive subsets (rather than memory subsets) showed larger estimated richness.

This sequence was found in a man aged 18 to 29 in good health. Some clones in this sample may be carry-over from other donors' samples. Material: naive CD4+ T cells from PBMCs. Subset given: CD45RA+ positively selected. The V gene is TRBV7-2, the J gene TRBJ2-5; D might be TRBD2 (6 bases). The CDR3 protein is CASSFGGKETQYF. The CDR3 DNA follows: TGTGCCAGCAGCTTCGGGGGTAAGGAGACCCAGTACTTC.